The 17 T cell receptor beta chains listed next were all sequenced from one sample in a study of blood T cell repertoires in COVID-19. The data were produced by immunoSEQ multiplex PCR, yet TCRdb's version contains in-frame clones alone and is incomplete. This table has roughly 72,000 clones, approximately 87% appearing once. Sequenced input: peripheral blood. The receptors come from a human donor in a cohort sampled during active COVID-19.

The gene calls are TRBV7-9 and TRBJ2-2; weak D call: TRBD2 (7 bases). This CDR3 region has 15 residues. Germline CDR1 is SEHNR and CDR2 is FQNEAQ (reference sequence). Trimming stripped 4 bases from V and 8 bases from J, with 17 bases between. CDR3 coding DNA: TGTGCCAGCAGCTCCGGGAGGCGGGGGCTAGGGGAGCTGTTTTTT. It translates to CASSSGRRGLGELFF.

This chain joins TRBV7-2 and TRBJ1-1, with 10 bases matching TRBD1. This CDR3 contains 18 residues. Trimming took 5 bases from V and 4 from J; bases not matched to a gene: 16. Germline CDR1 SGHTA, CDR2 FQGNSA. The chain's CDR3 is CASSGQSGTGVSLTEAFF. CDR3 in DNA: TGTGCCAGCAGCGGACAGTCCGGGACAGGGGTAAGTCTCACTGAAGCTTTCTTT.

CDR3 loop: CASTPLGLAGVVGEQFF. CDR3 in DNA: TGTGCCAGCACCCCCCTGGGGCTAGCGGGGGTGGTTGGTGAGCAGTTCTTC. The chain recombines TRBV27 with TRBJ2-1; TRBD2 matches at 10 bases. This CDR3 comprises 17 residues. The V gene end was trimmed by 7 bases and the J gene end by 9 bases; junction bases not matched to a gene: 18. Looked up from germline, CDR1 is MNHEY and CDR2 is SMNVEV (reference sequence).

The gene calls are TRBV2 and TRBJ2-7; D is uncertain. CDR3 length equals 11 residues. V was trimmed by 8 bases and J by 0 bases, leaving 5 bases between them. In germline, CDR1 is SNHLY, CDR2 FYNNEI. This CDR3 reads CASSLSYEQYF. DNA for the CDR3: TGTGCCAGCTCCCTCTCCTACGAGCAGTACTTC.

The gene calls are TRBV5-6 and TRBJ1-2, with 10 bases matching TRBD1. This CDR3 contains 14 residues. Germline V gene sequence: CDR1 SGHDT, CDR2 YYEEEE. V shed 4 bases and J 4 bases; nucleotides not matched to a gene: 4. The CDR3 sequence is CASSPDRGTYGYTF. The CDR3 DNA reads TGTGCCAGCAGCCCGGACAGGGGGACCTATGGCTACACCTTC.

The chain couples TRBV19 to TRBJ2-6; 7 nucleotides agree with TRBD1. V dropped 11 bases and J dropped 0; count of bases not matched to a gene: 10. CDR1 is LNHDA, CDR2 SQIVND, per germline (reference sequence). This CDR3 has 16 amino acids. CDR3 DNA sequence: TGTGCCTCAATCACAGGGGCCAACTCTGGGGCCAACGTCCTGACTTTC. It yields the protein CASITGANSGANVLTF.

About this clone: This same CDR3 is encoded by further DNA sequences in the sample. This rearrangement joins TRBV13 to TRBJ1-3; D possibly corresponds to TRBD1 (6 bases). Germline V lookup: CDR1 PRHDT, CDR2 FYEKMQ (reference sequence). Trimming cost V 3 bases and J 3 bases, with 15 bases left between them. The CDR3 is 16 residues long. CDR3 region: CASSLDRGQGGNTIYF. The CDR3 nucleotides are TGTGCCAGCAGCTTGGACAGAGGGCAGGGTGGAAACACCATATATTTT.

The V and J genes are TRBV27 and TRBJ1-3; D unclear. Trimming removed 0 bases at V and 3 bases at J, with 12 bases between. The CDR3 length is 16 residues. Germline CDR1 is MNHEY and CDR2 is SMNVEV (reference sequence). The DNA of the CDR3 is TGTGCCAGCAGTTTATCCCAAATAGGCGGTGGAAACACCATATATTTT. Protein product: CASSLSQIGGGNTIYF.

This CDR3 reads CAIRGGQGSTDTQYF. CDR3 DNA: TGTGCCATCAGGGGGGGACAGGGCAGCACAGATACGCAGTATTTT. This sequence joins TRBV10-3 and TRBJ2-3, with 9 bases that match TRBD1. The germline V gene encodes CDR1 ENHRY and CDR2 SYGVKD. V gave up 6 bases and J gave up 0 bases; unmatched junction bases: 4. This CDR3 has 15 residues.

As concerns this clone: Other DNA variants within this sample encode the same CDR3. The gene calls are TRBV9 and TRBJ2-5, with 11 positions matching TRBD2. Unmatched junction bases numbered 5, after V lost 0 bases and J lost 4 bases. The CDR3 spans 16 residues. CDR1 SGDLS and CDR2 YYNGEE come from the germline V gene. Here the CDR3 DNA reads TGTGCCAGCAGCGTAGATGGTAGCGGGAGGGGAGAGACCCAGTACTTC. Protein: CASSVDGSGRGETQYF.

V gene TRBV29-1 combines with J gene TRBJ2-2; 10 nucleotides line up with TRBD1. The V segment lost 6 bases and the J segment 3 bases; nucleotides outside the gene matches: 7. The germline V gene encodes CDR1 SQVTM and CDR2 ANQGSEA. This CDR3 contains 15 residues. In DNA, the CDR3 is TGCAGCGTCTACACCGGGACAGGGGACACCGGGGAGCTGTTTTTT. Translation: CSVYTGTGDTGELFF.

The chain is built from TRBV6-2 or TRBV6-3 and TRBJ1-1; 7 positions agree with TRBD1. Per germline, CDR1 MNHEY and CDR2 SVGEGT. V lost 5 bases to trimming and J lost 5 bases; unmatched junction nucleotides: 8. This CDR3 is 14 amino acids long. The CDR3 loop is CASSNTQGTTEAFF. In DNA, the CDR3 is TGTGCCAGCAGTAACACACAGGGGACTACTGAAGCTTTCTTT.

This chain uses TRBV12-5 with TRBJ2-4; TRBD2 matches at 9 bases. The germline CDR1 and CDR2 sequences are LGHNT and FRNRAP. This CDR3 contains 16 residues. V gave up 3 bases and J gave up 3 bases; unmatched junction bases: 6. The CDR3 reads CASGFTGLADKNIQYF. CDR3 coding DNA: TGTGCTAGTGGTTTTACGGGACTAGCAGACAAAAACATTCAGTACTTC.

Of note for this clone: Other DNA sequences in the same sample also yield this CDR3. This rearrangement joins TRBV11-2 to TRBJ1-1, with a possible D match to TRBD1 (5 bases). The CDR3 spans 14 residues. The ends were cut back, 1 base at V and 1 base at J, with 7 bases in the middle. The germline CDR1 and CDR2 sequences are SGHAT and FQNNGV. CDR3 sequence reads: CASSLAGGNTEAFF. CDR3 bases: TGTGCCAGCAGCTTAGCCGGGGGGAACACTGAAGCTTTCTTT.

The chain recombines TRBV4-3 with TRBJ2-3; 11 bases agree with TRBD2. Germline V gene sequence: CDR1 LGHNA, CDR2 YSLEER. The length of the CDR3 is 17 residues. V was pared by 2 bases and J by 1 base, with 5 bases of the junction left unmatched. The CDR3 sequence: CASSQTLAGGGTDTQYF. The CDR3 DNA reads TGCGCCAGCAGCCAAACCCTAGCGGGAGGCGGCACAGATACGCAGTATTTT.

The chain is built from TRBV3-1 (or the pseudogene TRBV3-2) and TRBJ2-3; no firm D call. V dropped 3 bases and J dropped 2 bases, with 12 bases sitting between them. The CDR3 runs to 15 residues. Germline loops: CDR1 LGHDT, CDR2 YNNKEL (reference sequence). CDR3 nucleotide sequence: TGTGCCAGCAGCCAGAAGGCGGTGAACACAGATACGCAGTATTTT. This sequence encodes CASSQKAVNTDTQYF.

The chain combines TRBV29-1 with TRBJ2-2; TRBD1 might be the D (8 bases). This CDR3 contains 16 residues. Germline loops: CDR1 SQVTM, CDR2 ANQGSEA. The V end was cut by 7 bases, the J end by 1 base, with 19 bases between. The CDR3 reads CSATGGDLKNTGELFF. Here the CDR3 DNA reads TGCAGCGCTACAGGGGGGGATCTGAAGAACACCGGGGAGCTGTTTTTT.